Shown below are 17 T cell receptor beta chains from a single sample sequenced in a study of blood T cell repertoires in COVID-19. Assay used: immunoSEQ multiplex PCR; TCRdb lists only in-frame clones, some missing. The table shows under 300,000 clones, with approximately 90% occurring only once. The sequenced sample was peripheral blood. Receptors were obtained from a woman under 40 with active or convalescent COVID-19.

The sample holds a few counts of this clone. V gene TRBV3-1 (or the pseudogene TRBV3-2) combines with J gene TRBJ1-1; 7 bases match TRBD1. The germline gives CDR1 LGHDT, CDR2 YNNKEL (reference sequence). The junction had 6 bases not matched to a gene; V was cut back by 4 bases and J by 7 bases. CDR3 length equals 13 residues. CDR3 loop: CASSRRTGGEAFF. Here the CDR3 DNA reads TGTGCCAGCAGCCGAAGGACAGGAGGTGAAGCTTTCTTT.

This clone was seen just once. The V and J genes are TRBV29-1 and TRBJ2-5; TRBD2 might be the D (5 bases). The CDR3 spans 12 residues. Germline V gene lookup returns CDR1 SQVTM and CDR2 ANQGSEA. V lost 3 bases and J 5 bases, leaving 10 bases between the germline ends. CDR3 DNA: TGCAGCGTTGATCGTGGCGGGGAGACCCAGTACTTC. Protein product: CSVDRGGETQYF.

The chain combines TRBV11-3 with TRBJ2-2; TRBD1 agrees at 7 bases. Trimming cost V 5 bases and J 1 base; bases outside gene matches: 1. The V gene's germline CDR1 is SGHNT and CDR2 YENEEA. The CDR3 is 14 amino acids. DNA for the CDR3: TGTGCCAGCAGCCACAGGGGGAACACCGGGGAGCTGTTTTTT. Protein sequence: CASSHRGNTGELFF.

The chain has TRBV19 and TRBJ1-4; D is possibly TRBD1 (6 bases). From germline, CDR1 is LNHDA and CDR2 SQIVND (reference sequence). Between the trimmed V and J ends, which lost 4 bases and 4 bases, there was a span of 19 bases. The CDR3 has 17 amino acids. CDR3 loop: CASSKDPGRGSNEKLFF. The DNA of the CDR3 is TGTGCCAGTAGTAAGGACCCCGGGAGGGGGAGTAATGAAAAACTGTTTTTT.

The J gene is TRBJ1-2, the V gene TRBV7-9, with D unresolved. Germline loops: CDR1 SEHNR, CDR2 FQNEAQ (reference sequence). The CDR3 totals 12 residues. The germline V and J ends were trimmed by 1 base and 6 bases, with 6 bases remaining between them. The CDR3 here is CASSLDQNGYTF. The CDR3 DNA follows: TGTGCCAGCAGCTTAGATCAGAATGGCTACACCTTC.

V usage is TRBV9 and J usage is TRBJ2-1; TRBD2 agrees at 8 bases. CDR3 length: 16 amino acids. With 0 bases clipped from V and 3 bases from J, the junction kept 5 bases outside the gene matches. Germline V gives CDR1 SGDLS, CDR2 YYNGEE. The CDR3 nucleotides read TGTGCCAGCAGCGTAGAGGGCGGGGGGTACTACAATGAGCAGTTCTTC. It specifies CASSVEGGGYYNEQFF.

The rearrangement links TRBV28 to TRBJ1-4, with D possibly matching TRBD1 (6 bases). The CDR3 extends over 15 amino acids. CDR1 and CDR2 from the germline V gene are MDHEN and SYDVKM. Trimming left V 6 bases short and J 2 bases short, with 13 bases between. This CDR3 reads CASRSDRRTNEKLFF. The CDR3 region has the DNA TGTGCCAGCAGATCCGACAGGCGGACTAATGAAAAACTGTTTTTT.

The rearrangement links TRBV7-2 to TRBJ1-1, with 10 bases lining up with TRBD1. Germline values: CDR1 SGHTA, CDR2 FQGNSA. The CDR3 is 17 amino acids. The V gene end was trimmed by 2 bases and the J gene end by 0 bases; junction bases not matched to a gene: 6. The CDR3 protein is CASSLTGQGLLNTEAFF. The CDR3 DNA reads as TGTGCCAGCAGCTTAACGGGACAGGGGCTTTTGAACACTGAAGCTTTCTTT.

The CDR3: CASTAGGRRTDTQYF. CDR3 coding DNA: TGTGCCAGCACCGCGGGGGGGCGTCGGACAGATACGCAGTATTTT. The rearrangement uses TRBV5-5 and TRBJ2-3, with TRBD2 matching over 9 bases. This CDR3 is 15 amino acids long. Germline V gene lookup returns CDR1 SGHKS and CDR2 YYEKEE (reference sequence). J was trimmed by 3 bases and V by 6 bases; bases with no gene match: 8.

The sample holds one count of this clone. The chain links TRBV5-5 to TRBJ1-1, with D perhaps matching TRBD1 (6 bases). Germline CDR1 is SGHKS and CDR2 is YYEKEE (reference sequence). The V gene lost 4 bases and the J gene lost 0 bases, with 7 bases spanning the gap. This CDR3 is built from 13 residues. This CDR3 reads CASSQGLNTEAFF. The CDR3 nucleotides are TGTGCCAGCAGCCAGGGGCTGAACACTGAAGCTTTCTTT.

The rearrangement uses TRBV9 and TRBJ2-3; 7 positions agree with TRBD1. V shed 4 bases and J 0 bases; nucleotides not matched to a gene: 5. This CDR3 is 15 amino acids long. CDR1 and CDR2 from the germline V gene are SGDLS and YYNGEE. CDR3 loop: CASSTGTASTDTQYF. In DNA form, the CDR3 reads TGTGCCAGCAGCACAGGGACAGCTAGCACAGATACGCAGTATTTT.

This chain connects TRBV6-2 or TRBV6-3 to TRBJ1-2; TRBD1 aligns across 7 bases. Germline values: CDR1 MNHEY, CDR2 SVGEGT. The CDR3 totals 15 residues. Trimming at V came to 5 bases and at J to 1 base, leaving 7 bases not matched to a gene. Written as DNA, the CDR3 is TGTGCCAGCAGTGCGCCGGGACAGCTTAACTATGGCTACACCTTC. Translating it yields CASSAPGQLNYGYTF.

The chain couples TRBV6-6 to TRBJ1-2, with TRBD1 matching 8 bases. The germline V gene has CDR1 MNHNY and CDR2 SVGAGI (reference sequence). The length of the CDR3 is 16 residues. The V gene end was trimmed by 5 bases and the J gene end by 10 bases; junction bases not matched to a gene: 18. The CDR3 sequence: CASSHLGDRSYHYYTF. The CDR3 region has the DNA TGTGCCAGCAGTCATTTAGGGGACAGGTCTTACCATTACTACACCTTC.

The V and J genes are TRBV19 and TRBJ2-3; D might be TRBD2 (5 bases). V gave up 6 bases and J gave up 2 bases, with 9 bases separating them. CDR3 size: 13 residues. Germline CDR1 is LNHDA and CDR2 is SQIVND (reference sequence). The CDR3 loop is CASSASNTDTQYF. The CDR3 coding sequence is TGTGCCAGTAGCGCTAGCAACACAGATACGCAGTATTTT.

Concerning this clone: Compared with germline, one end of the junction differs, possibly owing to a read error. The J gene is TRBJ2-1, the V gene TRBV2, with 13 bases that match TRBD2. Germline V gene data show CDR1 as SNHLY and CDR2 as FYNNEI. The CDR3 contains 13 residues. This CDR3 reads CASSAGLAGDGLF. The CDR3, as DNA: TGTGCCAGCAGTGCAGGACTAGCGGGGGACGGGCTCTTC.

This clone was found once. This CDR3 reads CASSEVVETQYF. In nucleotides, the CDR3 is TGTGCCAGCAGTGAAGTCGTTGAGACCCAGTACTTC. The chain joins TRBV6-1 to TRBJ2-5, with no clear D. The germline gives CDR1 MNHNS, CDR2 SASEGT. The V and J ends lost 1 base and 5 bases respectively, with 5 bases between them. The length of the CDR3 is 12 residues.

The genes are TRBV20-1 and TRBJ2-4; D might be TRBD2 (6 bases). This CDR3 spans 11 amino acids. The V and J ends lost 6 bases and 9 bases respectively, with 12 bases between them. The germline CDR1 and CDR2 sequences are DFQATT and SNEGSKA (reference sequence). CDR3 nucleotides: TGCAGTGCCCTGTTGGGGGGCATTCAGTACTTC. Amino acid sequence: CSALLGGIQYF.